The rows below give T cell receptor beta chains drawn from one sample of a study of control samples from healthy donors and cancer patients. Sequencing was performed with immunoSEQ multiplex PCR; in TCRdb, only in-frame clones are kept and a portion is missing. The table shows roughly 150,000 clones, with 89% occurring only once. The specimen sequenced was blood. The receptor source for this set is a man aged 25 to 40 in good health. CDR3s include the opening cysteine and the closing phenylalanine or tryptophan. The order of the fields is CDR3 protein, CDR3 DNA, D gene, V gene, clone size, J gene. A D gene is named only where the DNA matches it firmly. Not every row has a clone size; where given, it reads once, few, many or a size class.

CASSASGGDSTDTQYF TGTGCCAGCAGCGCTAGCGGGGGGGATAGCACAGATACGCAGTATTTT TRBD2 TRBV9 NA TRBJ2-3
CASSPRGGRGNTEAFF TGTGCCAGTAGTCCCCGAGGGGGCAGGGGGAACACTGAAGCTTTCTTT TRBD1 TRBV19 NA TRBJ1-1
CASSPNAGANYGYTF TGTGCCAGCAGCCCTAACGCGGGAGCTAACTATGGCTACACCTTC NA TRBV5-5 NA TRBJ1-2
CASSRDRAESQPQHF TGTGCCAGCAGCCGGGACAGGGCCGAAAGTCAGCCCCAGCATTTT TRBD1 TRBV5-6 few TRBJ1-5
CASTPMAGGGEQYF TGTGCCAGCACCCCTATGGCAGGGGGGGGTGAGCAGTACTTC NA TRBV4-2 NA TRBJ2-7
CATGQADNQPQHF TGTGCCACCGGGCAGGCGGACAATCAGCCCCAGCATTTT NA TRBV24-1 NA TRBJ1-5
CASSFDPGSYEQYF TGCGCCAGCAGCTTCGACCCAGGCTCCTACGAGCAGTACTTC NA TRBV5-1 NA TRBJ2-7
CASSRDGTSESYEQYF TGCGCCAGCAGCCGAGACGGGACTAGCGAATCCTACGAGCAGTACTTC TRBD2 TRBV4-1 NA TRBJ2-7
CASSGTRDPGELFF TGTGCCAGCAGCGGGACTCGTGACCCCGGGGAGCTGTTTTTT NA TRBV9 NA TRBJ2-2
CASSIDGRSYTF TGTGCCAGTAGTATAGATGGCCGGAGCTACACCTTC NA TRBV19 NA TRBJ1-2
CASSLVGQGILLGTGELFF TGTGCCAGCAGCTTAGTGGGACAGGGTATTCTGTTGGGGACCGGGGAGCTGTTTTTT TRBD1 TRBV7-2 NA TRBJ2-2
CASSPLGGNQPQHF TGTGCCAGCAGTCCTCTCGGTGGCAATCAGCCCCAGCATTTT NA TRBV6-5 NA TRBJ1-5
CASSRGLTYNSPLHF TGTGCCAGCAGCCGCGGACTAACCTATAATTCACCCCTCCACTTT NA TRBV3-1/TRBV3-2 NA TRBJ1-6
CASSSQRGPSGYGYTF TGTGCCAGCAGCTCCCAACGGGGCCCTAGCGGCTATGGCTACACCTTC NA TRBV9 NA TRBJ1-2
CASSEATGGEKLFF TGTGCCAGCTCTGAAGCGACAGGGGGAGAAAAACTGTTTTTT TRBD1 TRBV18 NA TRBJ1-4
CASSLSSQETQYF TGTGCCAGCAGCTTGAGCAGTCAAGAGACCCAGTACTTC NA TRBV5-6 NA TRBJ2-5